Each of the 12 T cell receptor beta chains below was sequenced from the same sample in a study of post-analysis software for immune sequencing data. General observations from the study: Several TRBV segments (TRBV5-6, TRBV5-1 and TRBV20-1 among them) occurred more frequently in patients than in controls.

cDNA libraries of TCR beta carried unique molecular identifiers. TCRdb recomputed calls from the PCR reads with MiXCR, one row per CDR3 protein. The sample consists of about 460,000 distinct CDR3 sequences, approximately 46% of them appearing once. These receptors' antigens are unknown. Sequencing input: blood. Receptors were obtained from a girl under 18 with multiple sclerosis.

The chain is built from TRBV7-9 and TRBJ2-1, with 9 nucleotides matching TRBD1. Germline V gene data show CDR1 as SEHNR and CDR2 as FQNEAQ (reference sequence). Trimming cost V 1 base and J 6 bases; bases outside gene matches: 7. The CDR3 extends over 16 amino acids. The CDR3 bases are TGTGCCAGCAGCTTAGAACCGGGACAGGGTCCCAATGAGCAGTTCTTC. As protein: CASSLEPGQGPNEQFF.

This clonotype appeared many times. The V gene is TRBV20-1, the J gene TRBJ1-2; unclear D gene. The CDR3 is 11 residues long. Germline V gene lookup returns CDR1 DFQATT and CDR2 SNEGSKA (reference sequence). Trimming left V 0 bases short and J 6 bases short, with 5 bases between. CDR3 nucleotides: TGCAGTGCTAGAGATCAGAATGGCTACACCTTC. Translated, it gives CSARDQNGYTF.

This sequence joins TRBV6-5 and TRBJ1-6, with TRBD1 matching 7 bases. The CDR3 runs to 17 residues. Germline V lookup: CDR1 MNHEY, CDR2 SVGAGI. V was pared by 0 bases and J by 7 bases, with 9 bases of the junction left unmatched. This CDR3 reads CASSYSSTGAGNSPLHF. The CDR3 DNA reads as TGTGCCAGCAGTTACTCGTCCACAGGGGCTGGAAATTCACCCCTCCACTTT.

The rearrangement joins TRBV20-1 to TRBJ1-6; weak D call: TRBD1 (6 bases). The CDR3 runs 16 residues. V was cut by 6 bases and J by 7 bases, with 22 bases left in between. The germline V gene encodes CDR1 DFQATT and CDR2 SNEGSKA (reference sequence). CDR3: CSALSSVPRGNSPLHF. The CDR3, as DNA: TGCAGTGCCCTGTCTTCCGTACCCAGGGGAAATTCACCCCTCCACTTT.

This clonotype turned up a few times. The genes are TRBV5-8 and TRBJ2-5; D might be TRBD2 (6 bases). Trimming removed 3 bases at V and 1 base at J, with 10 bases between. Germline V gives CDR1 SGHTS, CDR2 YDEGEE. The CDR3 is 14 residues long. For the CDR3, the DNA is TGTGCCAGCAGCTCAGGACTAACCCAAGAGACCCAGTACTTC. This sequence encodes CASSSGLTQETQYF.

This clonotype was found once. The CDR3 nucleotides read TGCGCCAGCAGCTTCTTTGGCGGGGTTGACAATGAGCAGTTCTTC. The encoded protein is CASSFFGGVDNEQFF. This chain uses TRBV5-1 with TRBJ2-1; the D gene is possibly TRBD2 (6 bases). Trimming took off 2 bases at V and 5 bases at J, with 14 bases between the two ends. CDR1 and CDR2 (germline): SGHRS, YFSETQ. The CDR3 is 15 residues long.

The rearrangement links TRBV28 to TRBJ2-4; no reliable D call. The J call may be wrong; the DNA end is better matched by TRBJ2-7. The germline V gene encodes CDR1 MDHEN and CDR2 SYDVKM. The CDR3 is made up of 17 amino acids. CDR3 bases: TGTGCCAGCAGTTTCGTGCTGGGCAGCGCTGCACCCTACGAGCAGTACTTC. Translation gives CASSFVLGSAAPYEQYF.

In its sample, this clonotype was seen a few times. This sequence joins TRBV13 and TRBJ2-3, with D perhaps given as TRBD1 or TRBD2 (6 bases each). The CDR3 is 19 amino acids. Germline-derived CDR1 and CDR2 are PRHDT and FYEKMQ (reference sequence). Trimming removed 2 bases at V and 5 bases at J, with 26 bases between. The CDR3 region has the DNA TGTGCCAGCAGCTTAAGGGGTCGGAGGGGGTTTTTCGTCGAAGATACGCAGTATTTT. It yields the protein CASSLRGRRGFFVEDTQYF.

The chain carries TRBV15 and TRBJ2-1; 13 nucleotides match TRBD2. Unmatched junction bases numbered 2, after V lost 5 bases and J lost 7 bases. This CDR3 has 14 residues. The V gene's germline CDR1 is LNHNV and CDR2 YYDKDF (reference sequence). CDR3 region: CATSAGLAGNEQFF. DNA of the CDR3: TGTGCCACCAGCGCGGGACTAGCGGGAAATGAGCAGTTCTTC.

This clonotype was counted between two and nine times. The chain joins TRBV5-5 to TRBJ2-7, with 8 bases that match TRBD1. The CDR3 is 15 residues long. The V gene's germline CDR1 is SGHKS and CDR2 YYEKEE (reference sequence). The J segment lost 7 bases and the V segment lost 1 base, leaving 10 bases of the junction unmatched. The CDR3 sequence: CASSLFWTGSGEQYF. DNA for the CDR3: TGTGCCAGCAGCTTGTTCTGGACAGGGTCGGGTGAGCAGTACTTC.

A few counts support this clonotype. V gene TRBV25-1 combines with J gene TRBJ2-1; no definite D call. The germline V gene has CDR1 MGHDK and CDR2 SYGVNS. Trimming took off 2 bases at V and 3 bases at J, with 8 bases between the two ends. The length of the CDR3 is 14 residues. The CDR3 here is CASSEAYYYNEQFF. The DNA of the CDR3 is TGTGCCAGCAGTGAAGCGTACTACTACAATGAGCAGTTCTTC.

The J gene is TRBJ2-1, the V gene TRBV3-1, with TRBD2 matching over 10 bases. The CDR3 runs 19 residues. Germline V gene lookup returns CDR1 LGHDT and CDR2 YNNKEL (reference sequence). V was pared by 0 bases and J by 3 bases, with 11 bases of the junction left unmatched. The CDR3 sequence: CASSQDPISGRTHYNEQFF. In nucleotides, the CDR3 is TGTGCCAGCAGCCAAGACCCGATTAGCGGGAGGACCCACTACAATGAGCAGTTCTTC.